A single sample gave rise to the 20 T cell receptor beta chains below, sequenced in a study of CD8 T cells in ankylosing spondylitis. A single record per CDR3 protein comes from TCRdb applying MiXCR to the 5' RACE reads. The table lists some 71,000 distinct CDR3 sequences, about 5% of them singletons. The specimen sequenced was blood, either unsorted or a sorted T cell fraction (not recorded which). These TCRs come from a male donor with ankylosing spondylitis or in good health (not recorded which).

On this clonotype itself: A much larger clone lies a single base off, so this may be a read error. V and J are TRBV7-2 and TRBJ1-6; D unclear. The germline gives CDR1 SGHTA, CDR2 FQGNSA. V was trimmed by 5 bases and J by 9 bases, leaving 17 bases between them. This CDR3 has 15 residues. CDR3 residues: CASSPLTVVGSPLHF. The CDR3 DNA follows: TGTGCCAGCAGCCCCCTTACAGTGGTGGGTTCACCCCTCCACTTT.

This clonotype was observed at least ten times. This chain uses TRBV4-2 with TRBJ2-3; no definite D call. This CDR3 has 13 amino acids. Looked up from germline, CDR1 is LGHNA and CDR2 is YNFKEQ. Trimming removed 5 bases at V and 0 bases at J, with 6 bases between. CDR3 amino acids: CASSSISTDTQYF. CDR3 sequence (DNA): TGTGCCAGCAGCTCGATTAGCACAGATACGCAGTATTTT.

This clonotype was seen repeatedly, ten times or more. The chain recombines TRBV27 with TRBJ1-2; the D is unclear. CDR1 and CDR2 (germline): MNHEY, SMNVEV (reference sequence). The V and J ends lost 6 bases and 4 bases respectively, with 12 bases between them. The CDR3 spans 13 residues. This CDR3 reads CASSLSGAYGYTF. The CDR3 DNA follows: TGTGCCAGCAGCCTCTCTGGTGCCTATGGCTACACCTTC.

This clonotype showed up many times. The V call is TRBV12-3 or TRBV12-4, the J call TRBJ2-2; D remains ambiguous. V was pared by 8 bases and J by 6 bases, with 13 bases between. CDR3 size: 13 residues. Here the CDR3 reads CASAFSVAGELFF. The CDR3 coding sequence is TGTGCCAGCGCCTTCAGCGTTGCCGGGGAGCTGTTTTTT.

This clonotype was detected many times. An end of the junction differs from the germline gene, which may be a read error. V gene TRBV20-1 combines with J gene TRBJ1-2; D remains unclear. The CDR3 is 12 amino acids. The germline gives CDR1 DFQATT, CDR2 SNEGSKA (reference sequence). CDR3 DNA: TGCAGTGCTCTCCCGACTTCCTATGACTACACCTTC. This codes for CSALPTSYDYTF.

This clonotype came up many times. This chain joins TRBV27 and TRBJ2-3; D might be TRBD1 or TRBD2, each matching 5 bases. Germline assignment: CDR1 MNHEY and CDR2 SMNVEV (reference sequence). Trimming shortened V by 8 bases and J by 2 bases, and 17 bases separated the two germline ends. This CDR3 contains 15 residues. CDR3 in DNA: TGTGCCAGCCGAAAGGGAGACAGTCCCACAGATACGCAGTATTTT. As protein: CASRKGDSPTDTQYF.

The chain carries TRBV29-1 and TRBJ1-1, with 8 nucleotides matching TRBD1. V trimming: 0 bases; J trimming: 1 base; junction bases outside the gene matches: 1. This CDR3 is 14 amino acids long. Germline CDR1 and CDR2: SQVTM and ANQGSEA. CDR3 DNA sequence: TGCAGCGTTGAAGAAGGACAGGGGAACACTGAAGCTTTCTTT. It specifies CSVEEGQGNTEAFF. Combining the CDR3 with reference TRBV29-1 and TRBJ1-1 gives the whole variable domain SAVISQKPSRDICQRGTSLTIQCQVDSQVTMMFWYRQQPGQSLTLIATANQGSEATYESGFVIDKFPISRPNLTFSTLTVSNMSPEDSSIYLCSVEEGQGNTEAFFGQGTRLTVV.

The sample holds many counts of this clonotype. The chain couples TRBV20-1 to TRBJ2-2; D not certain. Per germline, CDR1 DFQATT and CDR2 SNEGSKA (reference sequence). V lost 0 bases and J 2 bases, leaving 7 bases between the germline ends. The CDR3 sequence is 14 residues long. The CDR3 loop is CSARDSLNTGELFF. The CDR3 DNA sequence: TGCAGTGCTAGAGATAGCCTTAACACCGGGGAGCTGTTTTTT.

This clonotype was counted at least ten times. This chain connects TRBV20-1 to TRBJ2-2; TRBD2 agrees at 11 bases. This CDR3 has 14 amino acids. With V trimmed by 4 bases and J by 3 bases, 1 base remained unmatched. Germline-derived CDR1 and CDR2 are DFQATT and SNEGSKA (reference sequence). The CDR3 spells CSATGLADTGELFF. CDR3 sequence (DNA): TGCAGTGCTACGGGACTAGCGGACACCGGGGAGCTGTTTTTT.

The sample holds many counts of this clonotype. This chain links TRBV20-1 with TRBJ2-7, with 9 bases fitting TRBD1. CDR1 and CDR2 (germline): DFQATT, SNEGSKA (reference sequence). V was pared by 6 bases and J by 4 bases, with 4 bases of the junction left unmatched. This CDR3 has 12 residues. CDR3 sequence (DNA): TGCAGTGCCAACAGGGGGCAATACGAGCAGTACTTC. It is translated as CSANRGQYEQYF.

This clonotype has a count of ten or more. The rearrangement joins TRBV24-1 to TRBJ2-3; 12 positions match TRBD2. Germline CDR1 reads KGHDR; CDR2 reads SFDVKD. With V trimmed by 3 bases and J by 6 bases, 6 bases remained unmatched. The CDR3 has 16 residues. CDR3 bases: TGTGCCACCAGTGATCTAGCGGGGGGGATGGAGGATACGCAGTATTTT. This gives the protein CATSDLAGGMEDTQYF.

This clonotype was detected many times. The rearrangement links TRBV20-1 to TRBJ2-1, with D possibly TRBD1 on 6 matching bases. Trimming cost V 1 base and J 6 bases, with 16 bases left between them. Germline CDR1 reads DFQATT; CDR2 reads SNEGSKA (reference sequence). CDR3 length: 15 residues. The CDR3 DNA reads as TGCAGTGCTAGAGGTGGGGGCCGATTACCCAATGAGCAGTTCTTC. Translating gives CSARGGGRLPNEQFF.

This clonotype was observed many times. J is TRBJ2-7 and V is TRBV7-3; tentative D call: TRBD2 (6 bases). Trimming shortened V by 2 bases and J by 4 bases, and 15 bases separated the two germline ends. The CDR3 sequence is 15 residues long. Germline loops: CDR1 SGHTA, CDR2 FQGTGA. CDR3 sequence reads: CASSLGGARLYEQYF. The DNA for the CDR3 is TGTGCCAGCAGCTTAGGCGGGGCGAGATTATACGAGCAGTACTTC.

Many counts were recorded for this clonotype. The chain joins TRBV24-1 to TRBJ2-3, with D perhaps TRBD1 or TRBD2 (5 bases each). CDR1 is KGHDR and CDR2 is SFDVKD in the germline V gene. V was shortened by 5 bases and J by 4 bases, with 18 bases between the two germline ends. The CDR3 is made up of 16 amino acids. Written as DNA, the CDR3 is TGTGCCACCAGTGGGGCTAGGACCGGGACGGCAGATACGCAGTATTTT. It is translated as CATSGARTGTADTQYF.

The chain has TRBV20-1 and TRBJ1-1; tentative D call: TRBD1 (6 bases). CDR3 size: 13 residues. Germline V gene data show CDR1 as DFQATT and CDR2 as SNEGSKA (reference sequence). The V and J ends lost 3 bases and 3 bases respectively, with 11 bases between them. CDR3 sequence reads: CSARPTGYTEAFF. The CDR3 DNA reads TGCAGTGCTAGGCCAACAGGGTACACTGAAGCTTTCTTT.

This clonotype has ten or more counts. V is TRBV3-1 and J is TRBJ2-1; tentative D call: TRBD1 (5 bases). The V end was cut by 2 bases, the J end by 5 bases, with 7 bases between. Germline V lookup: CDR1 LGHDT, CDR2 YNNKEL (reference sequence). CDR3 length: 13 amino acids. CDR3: CASSQRQNNEQFF. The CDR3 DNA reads TGTGCCAGCAGCCAACGACAGAACAATGAGCAGTTCTTC.

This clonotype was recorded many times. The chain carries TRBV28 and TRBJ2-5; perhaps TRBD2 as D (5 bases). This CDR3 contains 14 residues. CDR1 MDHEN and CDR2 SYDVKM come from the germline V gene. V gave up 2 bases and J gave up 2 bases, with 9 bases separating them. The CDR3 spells CASSLLAGQETQYF. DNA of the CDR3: TGTGCCAGCAGTTTACTGGCGGGTCAAGAGACCCAGTACTTC.

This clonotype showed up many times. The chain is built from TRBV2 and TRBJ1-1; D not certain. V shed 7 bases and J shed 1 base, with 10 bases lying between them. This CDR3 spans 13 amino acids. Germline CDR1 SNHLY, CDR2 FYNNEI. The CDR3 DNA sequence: TGTGCCAGCACCGGGGAAGCGAACACTGAAGCTTTCTTT. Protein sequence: CASTGEANTEAFF.

The CDR3 sequence is CASQAGQGSYEQYF. The CDR3 DNA sequence: TGTGCCAGCCAGGCGGGACAGGGCTCCTACGAGCAGTACTTC. The J gene is TRBJ2-7, the V gene TRBV7-6, with TRBD1 matching over 9 bases. The junction had 5 bases not matched to a gene; V was cut back by 8 bases and J by 0 bases. The germline CDR1 and CDR2 sequences are SGHVS and FNYEAQ. The CDR3 extends over 14 amino acids.

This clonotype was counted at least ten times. CDR3 region: CASTDGGSPGELFF. The CDR3 DNA reads as TGCGCCAGCACCGATGGCGGTTCCCCCGGGGAGCTGTTTTTT. The gene calls are TRBV5-1 and TRBJ2-2; D not resolved. Trimming cost V 6 bases and J 6 bases, with 15 bases left between them. CDR3 length: 14 amino acids. The germline gives CDR1 SGHRS, CDR2 YFSETQ.